This passage covers 17 T cell receptor beta chains from one sample sequenced in a study of T cell responses to AZD1222 COVID-19 vaccine. Repertoires were generated with immunoSEQ multiplex PCR, while TCRdb's copy carries only in-frame clones and drops some. The sample includes approximately 28,000 clones, roughly 90% of them seen just once. The specimen comprised peripheral blood, sampled 28 days after the second AZD1222 dose. The receptors come from an adult who received the AZD1222 COVID-19 vaccine.

The V gene is TRBV12-5, the J gene TRBJ1-2; tentatively, D is TRBD1 (5 bases). Germline V CDR1 and CDR2: LGHNT, FRNRAP. Trimming removed 0 bases from V and 1 base from J, with 12 bases in between. This CDR3 is built from 16 residues. As DNA, the CDR3 is TGTGCTAGTGGTTTGGTAACAGGACACGATAACTATGGCTACACCTTC. Protein: CASGLVTGHDNYGYTF.

The chain employs TRBV12-3 or TRBV12-4 and TRBJ1-6; possible D gene TRBD1, 5 bases. Trimming left V 5 bases short and J 12 bases short, with 11 bases between. The CDR3 totals 12 residues. The CDR3 bases are TGTGCCAGCAGTCATCCAGGGTTACCCCTCCACTTT. It specifies CASSHPGLPLHF.

This rearrangement joins TRBV11-2 to TRBJ2-5; TRBD1 is a possible D gene (5 bases). This CDR3 contains 14 residues. V was trimmed by 5 bases and J by 4 bases, leaving 14 bases between them. Germline V gene data show CDR1 as SGHAT and CDR2 as FQNNGV. The CDR3 DNA reads as TGTGCCAGCAGCGCCCGGGTGGGGCCAGAGACCCAGTACTTC. Translation gives CASSARVGPETQYF.

This chain connects TRBV2 to TRBJ1-3, with unresolved D. Germline CDR1 and CDR2: SNHLY and FYNNEI. The V end lost 6 bases, the J end lost 4 bases, and 7 bases lay between the germline ends. CDR3 size: 12 residues. The CDR3 loop is CASRESGNTIYF. Here the CDR3 DNA reads TGTGCCAGCAGGGAGTCAGGAAACACCATATATTTT.

The rearrangement links TRBV28 to TRBJ1-3; D ambiguous. The CDR3 runs to 15 residues. The V gene lost 7 bases and the J gene lost 0 bases, with 13 bases spanning the gap. CDR1 MDHEN and CDR2 SYDVKM come from the germline V gene. The CDR3 DNA sequence: TGTGCCAGCAACGAGTACAGCGACTCTGGAAACACCATATATTTT. It yields the protein CASNEYSDSGNTIYF.

The sample holds one count of this clone. This sequence joins TRBV18 and TRBJ2-7, with 9 bases that match TRBD1. Trimming took 4 bases from V and 6 from J; bases not matched to a gene: 10. Looked up from germline, CDR1 is KGHSH and CDR2 is LQKENI. This CDR3 spans 15 amino acids. CDR3 nucleotide sequence: TGTGCCAGCTCACGAGACCGGGACAGGGCCTCCGAGCAGTACTTC. The encoded protein is CASSRDRDRASEQYF.

The J gene is TRBJ1-1, the V gene TRBV12-3 or TRBV12-4; no clear D gene. V shed 4 bases and J shed 8 bases, with 11 bases lying between them. This CDR3 comprises 12 residues. In DNA, the CDR3 is TGTGCCAGCAGTTCCTCCGGGCGGGAAGCTTTCTTT. Translation: CASSSSGREAFF.

A remark on this clone: At one boundary the junction diverges from the germline segment, which might be a read error. The V call is TRBV5-1, the J call TRBJ2-7, with D perhaps TRBD1 (6 bases). CDR3 length: 14 residues. Germline V gene lookup returns CDR1 SGHRS and CDR2 YFSETQ. The CDR3 region has the DNA TGCGCCAGCAGCCCGATTACAGGGTCTCCTGAGCACTACTTC. Translating gives CASSPITGSPEHYF.

The chain joins TRBV7-2 to TRBJ2-7, with a possible D match to TRBD2 (6 bases). CDR1 is SGHTA and CDR2 is FQGNSA in the germline V gene. The V gene lost 2 bases and the J gene lost 7 bases, with 18 bases spanning the gap. This CDR3 region has 15 residues. The CDR3 DNA reads TGTGCCAGCAGCTTATCCCGGATGGAGGAGGGGGAGCAGTACTTC. It translates to CASSLSRMEEGEQYF.

This clone was detected once. The chain recombines TRBV7-6 with TRBJ2-5, with D perhaps TRBD1 or TRBD2 (7 bases each). Germline V lookup: CDR1 SGHVS, CDR2 FNYEAQ. The CDR3 has 15 residues. V was shortened by 3 bases and J by 3 bases, with 14 bases between the two germline ends. The CDR3 loop reads CASSLGGGREETQYF. The CDR3 DNA reads as TGTGCCAGCAGCTTGGGAGGGGGCCGGGAAGAGACCCAGTACTTC.

This clone was counted once. This rearrangement joins TRBV6-5 to TRBJ1-2, with TRBD1 as a possible D gene (6 bases). Germline CDR1 and CDR2: MNHEY and SVGAGI. Deletions cut 9 bases from V and 6 bases from J, with 20 bases between. The CDR3 runs 14 residues. The CDR3 DNA sequence: TGTGCCAGTACCGAAGGCAGGGGAACAAATGGCTACACCTTC. This codes for CASTEGRGTNGYTF.

The rearrangement joins TRBV7-6 to TRBJ2-1; 9 bases map to TRBD1. Unmatched junction bases numbered 12, after V lost 5 bases and J lost 1 base. Germline CDR1 reads SGHVS; CDR2 reads FNYEAQ. The length of the CDR3 is 18 residues. CDR3 sequence reads: CASSHRDRATRSYNEQFF. CDR3 bases: TGTGCCAGCAGCCACCGGGACAGGGCAACTCGATCCTACAATGAGCAGTTCTTC. Full variable domain (missing parts from reference TRBV7-6 and TRBJ2-1): GAGVSQSPRYKVTKRGQDVALRCDPISGHVSLYWYRQALGQGPEFLTYFNYEAQQDKSGLPNDRFSAERPEGSISTLTIQRTEQRDSAMYRCASSHRDRATRSYNEQFFGPGTRLTVL.

The V call is TRBV25-1, the J call TRBJ2-7, with 10 bases aligning to TRBD2. This CDR3 comprises 14 residues. Germline CDR1 and CDR2: MGHDK and SYGVNS. The V gene end was trimmed by 8 bases and the J gene end by 2 bases; junction bases not matched to a gene: 6. The CDR3 loop reads CASPLAGVPYEQYF. In nucleotides, the CDR3 is TGTGCCAGCCCCCTAGCGGGGGTACCCTACGAGCAGTACTTC.

The chain couples TRBV29-1 to TRBJ1-5; the match to TRBD1 covers 7 bases. This CDR3 spans 13 amino acids. CDR1 and CDR2 from the germline V gene are SQVTM and ANQGSEA. Losses at the gene ends were 5 bases for V and 7 bases for J; bases not matched to a gene: 8. DNA of the CDR3: TGCAGCGTTTGGACAGGAGGGGGCCAGCCCCAGCATTTT. This codes for CSVWTGGGQPQHF. The entire variable domain, with the rest obtained from reference TRBV29-1 and TRBJ1-5, is as follows: SAVISQKPSRDICQRGTSLTIQCQVDSQVTMMFWYRQQPGQSLTLIATANQGSEATYESGFVIDKFPISRPNLTFSTLTVSNMSPEDSSIYLCSVWTGGGQPQHFGDGTRLSIL.

This clone was observed a single time. This chain uses TRBV3-1 (or the pseudogene TRBV3-2) with TRBJ2-1, with no clear D. Germline V CDR1 and CDR2: LGHDT, YNNKEL (reference sequence). This CDR3 has 10 residues. V lost 4 bases and J lost 9, with 4 bases in between. The CDR3 DNA sequence: TGTGCCAGCAGCCGACTTGAGCAGTTCTTC. Amino acids: CASSRLEQFF.

This chain links TRBV6-4 with TRBJ2-2, with TRBD1 identical over 9 bases. The J segment lost 0 bases and the V segment lost 6 bases, leaving 2 bases of the junction unmatched. From germline, CDR1 is MRHNA and CDR2 SNTAGT. The CDR3 extends over 15 amino acids. The CDR3 bases are TGTGCCAGCAGAAGGACAGGGGCGAACACCGGGGAGCTGTTTTTT. Its protein is CASRRTGANTGELFF.

This rearrangement joins TRBV9 to TRBJ1-4, with 7 positions matching TRBD1. Trimming cost V 3 bases and J 7 bases; bases outside gene matches: 12. The germline V gene encodes CDR1 SGDLS and CDR2 YYNGEE. The CDR3 is 16 amino acids. The CDR3 DNA is TGTGCCAGCAGCGCCGGGACAGCAGGATGGGCTGAAAAACTGTTTTTT. Protein: CASSAGTAGWAEKLFF. The whole variable domain, remainder taken from reference TRBV9 and TRBJ1-4, is DSGVTQTPKHLITATGQRVTLRCSPRSGDLSVYWYQQSLDQGLQFLIQYYNGEERAKGNILERFSAQQFPDLHSELNLSSLELGDSALYFCASSAGTAGWAEKLFFGSGTQLSVL.